The entry that follows covers one T cell receptor beta chain sequence. The data were taken from a study of blood T cell repertoires in COVID-19. Study in general: Samples of COVID-19 (acute and convalescent) were obtained from the United States, Italy and Spain. Sample material is recorded as cDNA or gDNA derived from T cells, B-cell-depleted T cells, or PBMCs.

As processed by the authors: Amplifying reference gene primers gave estimates of nucleated cell counts. Using immunoSEQ multiplex PCR, the repertoire was profiled, and TCRdb retains in-frame clones only, with some absent. V and J calls and clone size are those listed in that table; D and trimming were worked out from the DNA. Among about 270,000 clones listed, around nine tenths were seen once. Sequenced sample: peripheral blood. The receptor was derived from a man in his forties with active or convalescent COVID-19.

The CDR3 region is CASRKTGIGEKLFF. The CDR3 nucleotides are TGTGCCAGCAGGAAAACGGGGATAGGTGAAAAACTGTTTTTT. The V and J genes are TRBV2 and TRBJ1-4, with D unresolved. CDR1 is SNHLY, CDR2 FYNNEI, per germline. This CDR3 spans 14 amino acids. Trimming left V 6 bases short and J 7 bases short, with 15 bases between.